The entry that follows covers one T cell receptor beta chain sequence. This clonotype has ten or more counts. Its antigen is currently not known. No qualities accompany the bases; no much larger clone lies one base away. A patient counted as having stable Graves' hyperthyroidism if no progression to ophthalmopathy occurred over 18 months of follow-up. The hyperthyroidism patients were between 18 and 65 years old and newly diagnosed, with a disease duration of less than 2 months. Any patient with an uncontrolled infection, another autoimmune disease, pregnancy or lactation was excluded. Diagnoses were established on the basis of clinical symptoms, serum thyroxine and TRAb, thyroid ultrasound, and orbital computed tomography. PBMCs were isolated from 7.5 to 10 ml of fresh peripheral blood by Ficoll-Paque density gradient centrifugation. Total RNA was extracted using Trizol reagent, and RNA quality was assessed on an Agilent 2100 Bioanalyzer.

The data were obtained in a study of T cells in Graves' hyperthyroidism and ophthalmopathy (dated by TCRdb to between 2019 and 2020). Study-level background: Peripheral blood samples were taken at initial diagnosis, before any treatment was given. To identify distinguishing TCR V-J signatures, a discovery cohort of roughly 100 patients was used, comprising 43 with Graves' ophthalmopathy and approximately 57 with stable Graves' hyperthyroidism. Prospective prediction of ophthalmopathy was tested in an independent validation cohort consisting of about 20 hyperthyroidism patients and more than 15 patients who later progressed to ophthalmopathy. The roughly 94 discovery patients were randomly split 7:3 into training and test sets. In addition, the study compared T-cell repertoires in thyroid tissue and in blood from several Graves' hyperthyroidism patients. Following sampling, methimazole starting at 30 mg daily was given to hyperthyroidism patients, and high-dose intravenous methylprednisolone was given to ophthalmopathy patients. According to the paper, TCR Vbeta CDR3 sequencing was carried out on 120 to 150 peripheral blood samples, which came from some 41 ophthalmopathy, 70 to 80 hyperthyroidism and about 17 progressor patients.

Broader findings and caveats from the paper: Ophthalmopathy was separated from stable hyperthyroidism by a 13 V-J signature model, with approximately 86% sensitivity and approximately 81% specificity obtained in cross-validation and 80%/75% obtained in testing. Blood samples also contained most of the expanded thyroid clonotypes (frequency above 0.001), which suggests that blood repertoires may reflect thyroid immune responses. Sample size was not statistically predetermined, and investigators were not blinded to group allocation. In validation, the model predicted progression to ophthalmopathy a median of around 6.5 months before onset, with about 71% sensitivity and 72.22% specificity.

The germline V gene (reference sequence) provides CDR1 DFQATT and CDR2 SNEGSKA. V sheds 3 bases and J sheds 5 bases, leaving 13 bases between their ends. Reading from cysteine to phenylalanine, the CDR3 counts 13 amino acids. Only the CDR3 DNA is retained, 39 bases long and in frame from the first base. TCR beta CDR3 regions were amplified from RNA transcripts. For the first round of RT-PCR on the TCR CDR3, the HTBI primer set was used together with the Qiagen OneStep RT-PCR kit. Libraries were constructed in a second round of multiplex PCR, after which size selection and purification were performed. Sequencing of the libraries was done on an Illumina HiSeq2000 using paired-end 100 bp reads. In the authors' own workflow: SOAPnuke was used to process the raw data, removing reads that contained adapters or uncalled bases, had a mean Phred below 15, or lacked an exact match to the constant primer or identifier. High-quality paired reads were merged with COPE v1.2.5, and unique nucleotide sequences were defined as clonotypes. MiTCR v1.1 was used to align clonotypes to the IMGT TRBV, TRBD and TRBJ reference segments. Only V-J combinations with frequency above 0.0001, covering approximately 99% of repertoires, were analysed. The TCS score was defined as F50 (clonal expansion) divided by E x V (chaos), with BLOSUM62-based TCRdist calculated between CDR3 peptides within each V-J. Welch's t-statistics and random forest reduced several hundred V-J features to roughly 13, which were used in a naive Bayes classifier (R e1071). TCRdb took the public reads, trimmed them with fastp at Q25, ran MiXCR for clone calling and kept in-frame beta chains. Under each unique CDR3 protein, matching rows form one entry showing the most common genes and DNA. TCRdb's processing, not the authors' own work, is the source of the V and J calls. This sample has under 300,000 distinct CDR3 sequences in its table, and approximately 14% of those were observed once. The ten most abundant clones make up roughly 7.9% of the sample.

The TCR originated in a woman between 40 and 50 years old with Graves' hyperthyroidism. The V and J genes are TRBV20-1 and TRBJ1-2; too little of a D gene remains to name it. Sequenced input: blood. The CDR3 here reads CSASTFGDYGYTF. The DNA sequence is as follows: TGCAGTGCTAGCACATTCGGAGATTATGGCTACACCTTC.